This T cell receptor (beta chain) was obtained from a study of graft-versus-host responses after intestinal transplantation. About the research overall: Among the recipients, all got anti-thymocyte globulin induction and then tacrolimus and steroids for around 3 years.

This CDR3 comprises 15 residues. On this clone: What it binds is unknown. An end of the junction does not agree with germline; a read error may underlie this.

Tissue from the graft was processed to free its intraepithelial and lamina propria lymphocytes. This table comes from immunoSEQ multiplex PCR, and its TCRdb copy is limited to in-frame clones, with some not included. The table records fewer than 9,500 clones, about 74% of them present only once. Study results and limitations: When patients had graft-donor T cell macrochimerism, their allografts held high graft-versus-host to host-versus-graft clonal ratios. Some GvH clones appeared in ileal mucosa or blood before recipient bone marrow. Circulating GvH clones peaking coincided with falling HvG clones soon after transplant.

The source of this sequence is a human patient who received an intestinal transplant, so some T cells may come from the graft donor. J is TRBJ1-1 and V is TRBV5-3; 7 bases match TRBD1. TRBV5-3 is known as an ORF, though its function is uncertain. Sequencing used ileum tissue, obtained roughly 74 weeks after intestinal transplant. CDR3 sequence reads: CASSLDDRVATEAFF. The CDR3, as DNA: TGTGCCAGCAGCTTGGACGACAGGGTTGCCACTGAAGCTTTCTTT.